A single sample gave rise to the 5 T cell receptor beta chains below, sequenced in a study of blood T cell repertoires in COVID-19. Some clones are missing from TCRdb's copy, which holds only in-frame ones; the method was immunoSEQ multiplex PCR. The repertoire holds hundreds of thousands of clones, roughly 88% seen once, with approximately 4% in the top ten. Sequencing input: peripheral blood. These TCRs come from a woman aged 50 to 65 with active or convalescent COVID-19.

This chain connects TRBV6-1 to TRBJ2-1, with D maybe TRBD2 (6 bases). Trimming pared 1 base from V and 8 bases from J, leaving 15 bases between. Germline CDR1 MNHNS, CDR2 SASEGT. This CDR3 is built from 15 residues. The CDR3 sequence: CASSEGETSTHEQFF. Written as DNA, the CDR3 is TGTGCCAGCAGTGAAGGGGAGACTAGTACACATGAGCAGTTCTTC.

The chain combines TRBV4-1 with TRBJ2-7; maybe TRBD2 (5 bases). The ends were cut back, 0 bases at V and 2 bases at J, with 8 bases in the middle. This CDR3 has 14 amino acids. Looked up from germline, CDR1 is MGHRA and CDR2 is YSYEKL. This CDR3 reads CASSQESGTYEQYF. The CDR3 DNA is TGCGCCAGCAGCCAAGAATCGGGGACCTACGAGCAGTACTTC.

The rearrangement uses TRBV5-5 and TRBJ2-5; 8 bases match TRBD2. The germline CDR1 and CDR2 sequences are SGHKS and YYEKEE (reference sequence). The CDR3 contains 16 residues. Trimming removed 0 bases from V and 0 bases from J; junction bases left unmatched: 4. The CDR3 region has the DNA TGTGCCAGCAGCTTGGGTCCGGGGGGGAACCAAGAGACCCAGTACTTC. Its translation: CASSLGPGGNQETQYF.

The CDR3 DNA sequence: TGTGCCAGCGCCAGGGATACGAGTAGCAATCAGCCCCAGCATTTT. Protein sequence: CASARDTSSNQPQHF. The chain links TRBV6-5 to TRBJ1-5; weak D call: TRBD1 (5 bases). V was trimmed by 8 bases and J by 0 bases, leaving 14 bases between them. This CDR3 region has 15 residues. Germline V gene lookup returns CDR1 MNHEY and CDR2 SVGAGI.

This chain uses TRBV9 with TRBJ2-3; D possibly corresponds to TRBD2 (6 bases). Trimming cost V 3 bases and J 1 base, with 12 bases left between them. CDR1 and CDR2 (germline): SGDLS, YYNGEE. This CDR3 is built from 15 residues. DNA of the CDR3: TGTGCCAGCAGCGGACGCGGGGAACGCACAGATACGCAGTATTTT. Its translation: CASSGRGERTDTQYF.